A single sample gave rise to the 26 T cell receptor beta chains below, sequenced in a study of blood T cell repertoires in COVID-19. Generated by immunoSEQ multiplex PCR, the TCRdb table keeps only in-frame clones and is missing some. Here the sample spans about 180,000 clones, just over 85% being singletons. Sequencing used peripheral blood. These receptor sequences come from a middle-aged man with active or convalescent COVID-19.

To note about this clone: At one end the junction does not follow the germline gene, possibly because of a read error. The chain is built from TRBV10-3 and TRBJ1-6; TRBD1 matches at 7 bases. The CDR3 has 12 amino acids. The germline V gene has CDR1 ENHRY and CDR2 SYGVKD. CDR3 in amino acids: CAISDSSGQSSF. The CDR3 coding sequence is TGTGCCATCAGTGATTCCTCGGGACAGTCTAGTTTT.

The rearrangement uses TRBV18 and TRBJ2-1; TRBD2 agrees at 15 bases. The CDR3 runs 16 residues. V shed 0 bases, J shed 9 bases, and the junction held 3 bases outside the gene matches. Germline loops: CDR1 KGHSH, CDR2 LQKENI. As DNA, the CDR3 is TGTGCCAGCTCACCACCGGGACTAGCGGGAGGTTTTGAGCAGTTCTTC. The encoded protein is CASSPPGLAGGFEQFF.

This chain connects TRBV19 to TRBJ2-1, with 14 bases that match TRBD2. The CDR3 is 15 residues long. V lost 5 bases, J lost 10 bases, and 7 bases stayed unmatched. Germline CDR1 LNHDA, CDR2 SQIVND (reference sequence). CDR3 nucleotides: TGTGCCAGTAGTCGACAGGGACTAGCGGGGGACGAGCAGTTCTTC. Its protein product is CASSRQGLAGDEQFF.

The rearrangement uses TRBV7-9 and TRBJ1-5; D is possibly TRBD1 (5 bases). Deletions cut 5 bases from V and 5 bases from J, with 16 bases between. The CDR3 loop spans 15 amino acids. Per the germline V gene, CDR1 is SEHNR and CDR2 is FQNEAQ (reference sequence). CDR3 loop: CASSLRQLSHQPQHF. DNA of the CDR3: TGTGCCAGCAGCCTAAGACAGCTGTCCCATCAGCCCCAGCATTTT.

This clone was counted a single time. The rearrangement links TRBV5-1 to TRBJ1-2; D gene uncertain. V was clipped by 4 bases and J by 4 bases, with 17 bases between them. CDR1 SGHRS and CDR2 YFSETQ come from the germline V gene. CDR3 length equals 15 residues. The CDR3 sequence is CASSPEVEKSYGYTF. In nucleotides, the CDR3 is TGCGCCAGCAGCCCCGAAGTGGAGAAAAGCTATGGCTACACCTTC. Filled out from reference TRBV5-1 and TRBJ1-2, the complete variable domain reads KAGVTQTPRYLIKTRGQQVTLSCSPISGHRSVSWYQQTPGQGLQFLFEYFSETQRNKGNFPGRFSGRQFSNSRSEMNVSTLELGDSALYLCASSPEVEKSYGYTFGSGTRLTVV.

The chain couples TRBV7-3 to TRBJ2-3; a possible D gene is TRBD1 (5 bases). The V gene's germline CDR1 is SGHTA and CDR2 FQGTGA. Trimming took off 2 bases at V and 0 bases at J, with 12 bases between the two ends. This CDR3 has 16 residues. The CDR3 coding sequence is TGTGCCAGCAGCTTATTGGCAGGGCCCAGCACAGATACGCAGTATTTT. Translation gives CASSLLAGPSTDTQYF. Using reference TRBV7-3 and TRBJ2-3 for the parts outside the CDR3, the full variable domain is GAGVSQTPSNKVTEKGKYVELRCDPISGHTALYWYRQSLGQGPEFLIYFQGTGAADDSGLPNDRFFAVRPEGSVSTLKIQRTERGDSAVYLCASSLLAGPSTDTQYFGPGTRLTVL.

V usage is TRBV19 and J usage is TRBJ2-3; 7 positions agree with TRBD1. CDR3 length: 16 amino acids. Unmatched junction bases numbered 11, after V lost 6 bases and J lost 2 bases. Germline lookup yields CDR1 LNHDA and CDR2 SQIVND (reference sequence). The CDR3: CASRTRGGGTTDTQYF. The CDR3 nucleotides are TGTGCCAGTAGAACACGAGGGGGCGGAACCACAGATACGCAGTATTTT.

The table lists this clone with a count of one. This rearrangement joins TRBV7-2 to TRBJ1-3; possible D gene TRBD1, 5 bases. Germline-derived CDR1 and CDR2 are SGHTA and FQGNSA. The CDR3 consists of 14 residues. Trimming removed 5 bases from V and 0 bases from J, with 8 bases in between. The CDR3, as DNA: TGTGCCAGCAGCAAGCAGGGCTCTGGAAACACCATATATTTT. Encoded protein: CASSKQGSGNTIYF.

The V call is TRBV4-2, the J call TRBJ1-4; a possible D gene is TRBD1 (6 bases). CDR1 is LGHNA and CDR2 is YNFKEQ in the germline V gene. V lost 3 bases and J 10 bases, leaving 6 bases between the germline ends. This CDR3 has 11 amino acids. The CDR3 region is CASSQDRKLFF. The CDR3 region has the DNA TGTGCCAGCAGCCAGGACAGAAAACTGTTTTTT.

This clone has only a few counts. The chain is built from TRBV2 and TRBJ1-2, with D unresolved. Germline V lookup: CDR1 SNHLY, CDR2 FYNNEI. The V and J ends lost 7 bases and 8 bases respectively, with 11 bases between them. CDR3 length: 11 residues. The DNA for the CDR3 is TGTGCCAGCATGCGAGATAGCGGCTACACCTTC. Protein product: CASMRDSGYTF.

V gene TRBV10-2 combines with J gene TRBJ2-3, with 7 bases aligning to TRBD1. V shed 3 bases, J shed 3 bases, and the junction held 6 bases outside the gene matches. Per the germline V gene, CDR1 is WSHSY and CDR2 is SAAADI. The CDR3 extends over 15 amino acids. The DNA of the CDR3 is TGCGCCAGCAGTGATCAGGGGGTGAGAACAGATACGCAGTATTTT. It is translated as CASSDQGVRTDTQYF.

V and J are TRBV18 and TRBJ2-7, with D perhaps matching TRBD1 (5 bases). Trimming removed 2 bases at V and 3 bases at J, with 11 bases between. Germline V gene data show CDR1 as KGHSH and CDR2 as LQKENI. CDR3 length: 14 residues. This CDR3 is CASSPGAIDYEQYF. The DNA of the CDR3 is TGTGCCAGCTCACCAGGGGCCATAGACTACGAGCAGTACTTC.

The CDR3 loop is CASSLTGETQYF. The CDR3 DNA reads as TGTGCCAGCAGCCTGACAGGCGAGACCCAGTACTTC. The rearrangement uses TRBV16 and TRBJ2-5; maybe TRBD1 (6 bases). V shed 4 bases and J shed 5 bases, with 8 bases lying between them. The CDR3 has 12 amino acids. In germline, CDR1 is KGHSY, CDR2 FQNENV.

This clone was seen only once. The chain has TRBV28 and TRBJ2-2, with a possible D match to TRBD1 (6 bases). The CDR3 extends over 17 amino acids. Trimming cost V 8 bases and J 0 bases, with 19 bases left between them. The V gene's germline CDR1 is MDHEN and CDR2 SYDVKM. CDR3 coding DNA: TGTGCCAGCTACCTAACAGGGAAGCGCGCGAACACCGGGGAGCTGTTTTTT. It translates to CASYLTGKRANTGELFF.

This clone occurred once. V and J are TRBV6-5 and TRBJ2-3, with TRBD1 identical over 9 bases. In germline, CDR1 is MNHEY, CDR2 SVGAGI. The V and J ends lost 2 bases and 5 bases, in that order; junction bases with no gene match: 5. The CDR3 has 15 amino acids. The CDR3 coding sequence is TGTGCCAGCAGTTACGGGACAGGGCTTGGAGATACGCAGTATTTT. Amino acid sequence: CASSYGTGLGDTQYF.

This chain links TRBV9 with TRBJ1-6, with 7 positions matching TRBD1. The CDR3 extends over 15 amino acids. The ends lost 4 bases at V and 5 bases at J; junction bases unmatched: 6. Germline V gives CDR1 SGDLS, CDR2 YYNGEE. The CDR3 DNA reads TGTGCCAGCAGCCCCAGACAGGGAGATAATTCACCCCTCCACTTT. As protein: CASSPRQGDNSPLHF.

This chain connects TRBV6-5 to TRBJ2-5; 11 bases match TRBD1. The CDR3 is 15 residues long. Germline CDR1 MNHEY, CDR2 SVGAGI. V was clipped by 7 bases and J by 5 bases; unmatched bases: 9. The CDR3 nucleotides are TGTGCCAGCAACCCGGACAGGGGGCGATTGGAGACCCAGTACTTC. Its protein product is CASNPDRGRLETQYF.

The chain links TRBV30 to TRBJ1-1; 11 bases line up with TRBD1. The germline CDR1 and CDR2 sequences are GTSNPN and SVGIG (reference sequence). Trimming took 4 bases from V and 5 from J; bases not matched to a gene: 6. The CDR3 sequence is 14 residues long. For the CDR3, the DNA is TGTGCCTGGAAAGGACAGGGGGCGGGAACTGAAGCTTTCTTT. Encoded protein: CAWKGQGAGTEAFF.

The chain's CDR3 is CASSRPGQGFAYGYTF. CDR3 bases: TGTGCCAGTAGTCGCCCGGGACAGGGATTCGCCTATGGCTACACCTTC. The chain joins TRBV19 to TRBJ1-2; 9 nucleotides agree with TRBD1. The CDR3 runs 16 residues. The J segment lost 4 bases and the V segment lost 5 bases, leaving 11 bases of the junction unmatched. Germline-derived CDR1 and CDR2 are LNHDA and SQIVND (reference sequence).

The chain has TRBV19 and TRBJ1-6, with D possibly TRBD1 on 6 matching bases. This CDR3 is 16 amino acids long. V gave up 4 bases and J gave up 7 bases, with 17 bases separating them. Per the germline V gene, CDR1 is LNHDA and CDR2 is SQIVND (reference sequence). The CDR3 coding sequence is TGTGCCAGTAGTACCTCACGGGGGGCTGAGAATTCACCCCTCCACTTT. The encoded protein is CASSTSRGAENSPLHF. The full variable domain, in which reference TRBV19 and TRBJ1-6 provide the parts outside the CDR3, is DGGITQSPKYLFRKEGQNVTLSCEQNLNHDAMYWYRQDPGQGLRLIYYSQIVNDFQKGDIAEGYSVSREKKESFPLTVTSAQKNPTAFYLCASSTSRGAENSPLHFGNGTRLTVT.

The V call is TRBV7-2, the J call TRBJ1-1, with D possibly being TRBD1 (5 bases). Germline assignment: CDR1 SGHTA and CDR2 FQGNSA. The CDR3 runs 15 residues. V was cut by 5 bases and J by 0 bases, with 13 bases left in between. The CDR3 here is CASSPPDRLNTEAFF. In DNA form, the CDR3 reads TGTGCCAGCAGCCCCCCCGACAGATTGAACACTGAAGCTTTCTTT.

The rearrangement links TRBV7-3 to TRBJ2-2; D not resolved. CDR3 length: 12 amino acids. V lost 6 bases and J 3 bases, leaving 5 bases between the germline ends. In germline, CDR1 is SGHTA, CDR2 FQGTGA. CDR3 in DNA: TGTGCCAGCAGGAGTGACACCGGGGAGCTGTTTTTT. It encodes CASRSDTGELFF.

This clone was counted only a few times. This CDR3 is CASSVLGAEPQHF. DNA of the CDR3: TGTGCCAGCAGTGTCCTAGGGGCAGAGCCCCAGCATTTT. V is TRBV2 and J is TRBJ1-5; tentative D call: TRBD1 (5 bases). The V end was cut by 4 bases, the J end by 8 bases, with 12 bases between. CDR1 and CDR2 from the germline V gene are SNHLY and FYNNEI. The CDR3 totals 13 residues.

The chain recombines TRBV6-1 with TRBJ1-6, with no clear D. V was pared by 1 base and J by 8 bases, with 9 bases between. The CDR3 totals 14 residues. Germline V gene sequence: CDR1 MNHNS, CDR2 SASEGT. Written as DNA, the CDR3 is TGTGCCAGCAGTGAAGGATCGAGGTATTCACCCCTCCACTTT. It yields the protein CASSEGSRYSPLHF.

The chain combines TRBV4-1 with TRBJ2-7, with D perhaps TRBD2 (6 bases). Germline V gene lookup returns CDR1 MGHRA and CDR2 YSYEKL. Trimming stripped 0 bases from V and 3 bases from J, with 18 bases between. The CDR3 sequence is 17 residues long. CDR3 sequence: CASSQDGASALNYEQYF. CDR3 bases: TGCGCCAGCAGCCAAGATGGCGCTAGCGCCCTAAACTACGAGCAGTACTTC.

The DNA of the CDR3 is TGTGCCAGCAGTTTAAATCAGGGGGTTGGCTACACCTTC. This encodes CASSLNQGVGYTF. V and J are TRBV28 and TRBJ1-2; 7 nucleotides match TRBD1. J lost 7 bases, V lost 2 bases, and 4 bases had no gene match. CDR1 MDHEN and CDR2 SYDVKM come from the germline V gene. This CDR3 is 13 amino acids long.